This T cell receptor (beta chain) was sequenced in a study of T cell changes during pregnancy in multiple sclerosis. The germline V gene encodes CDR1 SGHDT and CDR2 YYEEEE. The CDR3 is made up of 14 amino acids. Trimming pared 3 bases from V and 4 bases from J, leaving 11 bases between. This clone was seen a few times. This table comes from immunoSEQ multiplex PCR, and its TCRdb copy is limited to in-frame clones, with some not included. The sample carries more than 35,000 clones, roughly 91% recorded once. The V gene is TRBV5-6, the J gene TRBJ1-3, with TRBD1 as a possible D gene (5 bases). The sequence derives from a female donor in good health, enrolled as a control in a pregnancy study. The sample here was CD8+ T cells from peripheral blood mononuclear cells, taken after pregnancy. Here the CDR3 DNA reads TGTGCCAGCAGCTGGGGGGATTCCGGAAACACCATATATTTT. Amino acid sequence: CASSWGDSGNTIYF.